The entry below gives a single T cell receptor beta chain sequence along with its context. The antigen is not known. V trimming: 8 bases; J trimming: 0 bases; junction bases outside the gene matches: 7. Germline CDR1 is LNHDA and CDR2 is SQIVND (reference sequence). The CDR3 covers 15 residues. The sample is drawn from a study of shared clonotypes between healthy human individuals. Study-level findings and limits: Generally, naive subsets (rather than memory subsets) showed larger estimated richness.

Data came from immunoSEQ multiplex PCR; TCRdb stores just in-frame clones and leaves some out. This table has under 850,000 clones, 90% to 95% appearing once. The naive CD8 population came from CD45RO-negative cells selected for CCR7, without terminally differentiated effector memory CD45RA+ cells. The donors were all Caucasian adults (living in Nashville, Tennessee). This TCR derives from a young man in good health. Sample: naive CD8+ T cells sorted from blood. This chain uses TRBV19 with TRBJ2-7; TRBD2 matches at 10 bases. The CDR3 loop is CASAPLAGTSYEQYF. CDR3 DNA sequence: TGTGCCAGTGCCCCACTAGCGGGAACCTCCTACGAGCAGTACTTC.